This TCR beta chain emerged from a study of blood T cell repertoires in COVID-19. TCRdb's table, derived via immunoSEQ multiplex PCR, lists solely in-frame clones and lacks some. The table shows under 250,000 clones, with roughly 84% occurring only once. V dropped 4 bases and J dropped 4; count of bases not matched to a gene: 1. CDR1 and CDR2 (germline): SNHLY, FYNNEI. The CDR3 extends over 15 amino acids. The genes are TRBV2 and TRBJ1-6, with TRBD1 identical over 10 bases. The material sequenced was peripheral blood. The origin of this receptor is a man in his fifties or sixties who had recovered from COVID-19. CDR3 DNA sequence: TGTGCCAGCAGTGGGACAGGGGGTTATAATTCACCCCTCCACTTT. Translation: CASSGTGGYNSPLHF.